The entry below describes one T cell receptor beta chain. These data come from a study of OX40 agonist ivuxolimab in advanced cancers. The CDR3 totals 16 residues. J gave up 2 bases and V 5 bases, and 8 bases lay outside the gene matches. Germline lookup yields CDR1 SGHTA and CDR2 FQGNSA. TCRdb's copy holds only in-frame clones and misses some; the assay was immunoSEQ multiplex PCR. Seen here are roughly 59,000 clones, nearly 90% observed once, and the top ten hold around 5.1%. This chain connects TRBV7-2 to TRBJ2-3; 9 nucleotides agree with TRBD1. This sample comprised CD4+ or CD8+ T cells sorted from blood, obtained in a trial of the OX40 agonist ivuxolimab. The clonotype originates from an adult with an advanced solid tumor such as melanoma, head and neck, liver or kidney cancer. Here the CDR3 reads CASSHHRGPITDTQYF. The CDR3 DNA reads TGTGCCAGCAGCCATCACAGGGGGCCGATCACAGATACGCAGTATTTT.